Following are 21 T cell receptor beta chains from one sample sequenced in a study of T cells in Graves' hyperthyroidism and ophthalmopathy. Amplification of TCR beta CDR3 regions was performed using RNA transcripts as template. HTBI primers were employed in a first-round RT-PCR of the TCR CDR3. TCRdb passed the multiplex PCR reads through MiXCR, listing each CDR3 protein once. The sample includes about 300,000 distinct CDR3 sequences, roughly 19% of them seen just once. The sequenced sample consisted of blood. The receptors come from a man aged 50-59 years with Graves' ophthalmopathy.

The CDR3 DNA reads as TGTGCCAGCAGCTTAGATCTAGCGGGAGTACCTGAGCAGTTCTTC. It translates to CASSLDLAGVPEQFF. The chain has TRBV7-9 and TRBJ2-1, with TRBD2 matching over 10 bases. Per the germline V gene, CDR1 is SEHNR and CDR2 is FQNEAQ (reference sequence). V dropped 1 base and J dropped 9; count of bases not matched to a gene: 6. The CDR3 spans 15 residues. Full variable domain (remainder filled in from reference TRBV7-9 and TRBJ2-1): DTGVSQNPRHKITKRGQNVTFRCDPISEHNRLYWYRQTLGQGPEFLTYFQNEAQLEKSRLLSDRFSAERPKGSFSTLEIQRTEQGDSAMYLCASSLDLAGVPEQFFGPGTRLTVL.

This clonotype was counted ten times or more. The J gene is TRBJ2-7, the V gene TRBV28, with TRBD2 identical over 8 bases. This CDR3 comprises 15 residues. CDR1 MDHEN and CDR2 SYDVKM come from the germline V gene. V shed 3 bases and J 2 bases; nucleotides not matched to a gene: 6. The CDR3 region has the DNA TGTGCCAGCAGTTTGAGGCGGGAGGTCCCCTACGAGCAGTACTTC. It translates to CASSLRREVPYEQYF.

This clonotype has only a few counts. The CDR3 region is CASSYGAGEGDTQYF. The CDR3 nucleotides read TGTGCCAGCAGTTACGGAGCGGGAGAGGGAGATACGCAGTATTTT. The chain recombines TRBV6-9 with TRBJ2-3, with 8 bases fitting TRBD2. CDR3 length: 15 amino acids. Germline CDR1 and CDR2: MNHGY and SVAAGI. Trimming removed 3 bases from V and 5 bases from J; junction bases left unmatched: 7.

A few counts support this clonotype. The chain uses TRBV6-1 and TRBJ2-2, with D tentatively TRBD1 or TRBD2 (5 bases each). CDR1 is MNHNS and CDR2 is SASEGT in the germline V gene. The CDR3 runs to 16 residues. Deletions cut 1 base from V and 2 bases from J, with 11 bases between. CDR3 protein: CASSEGPGRNTGELFF. The CDR3 coding sequence is TGTGCCAGCAGTGAAGGGCCAGGGAGAAACACCGGGGAGCTGTTTTTT.

The chain has TRBV5-1 and TRBJ2-2; tentative D call: TRBD1 (6 bases). CDR1 is SGHRS, CDR2 YFSETQ, per germline. The CDR3 has 15 amino acids. V was cut by 3 bases and J by 1 base, with 10 bases left in between. CDR3 nucleotides: TGCGCCAGCAGCTGGGTGACAGGGAACACCGGGGAGCTGTTTTTT. Protein: CASSWVTGNTGELFF.

In this sample, this clonotype turned up a few times. The chain couples TRBV27 to TRBJ1-1; weak D call: TRBD1 (6 bases). The V and J ends lost 4 bases and 7 bases respectively, with 31 bases between them. Germline V gene sequence: CDR1 MNHEY, CDR2 SMNVEV (reference sequence). The CDR3 contains 19 residues. The CDR3 nucleotides read TGTGCCAGCAGTTCAGTTCCCCCCTCCGTTTCGGGGGCTACGGGTGAAGCTTTCTTT. Amino acid sequence: CASSSVPPSVSGATGEAFF.

This clonotype was seen many times. The genes are TRBV11-2 and TRBJ2-7, with TRBD2 identical over 14 bases. This CDR3 is 14 amino acids long. The junction had 7 bases not matched to a gene; V was cut back by 10 bases and J by 5 bases. Germline V lookup: CDR1 SGHAT, CDR2 FQNNGV. In DNA form, the CDR3 reads TGTGCCAACAGACGACTAGCGGGAGGGCACGAGCAGTACTTC. Translation: CANRRLAGGHEQYF.

This clonotype was seen only a few times. V gene TRBV29-1 combines with J gene TRBJ2-3; TRBD1 agrees at 8 bases. Germline lookup yields CDR1 SQVTM and CDR2 ANQGSEA. The CDR3 has 13 amino acids. J was trimmed by 5 bases and V by 4 bases; bases with no gene match: 5. As DNA, the CDR3 is TGCAGCGTTGGACAGGGGACTCGAGATACGCAGTATTTT. It is translated as CSVGQGTRDTQYF.

The chain links TRBV6-1 to TRBJ2-5; 7 bases match TRBD1. The CDR3 has 14 amino acids. V lost 7 bases to trimming and J lost 3 bases; unmatched junction nucleotides: 8. Germline V gene lookup returns CDR1 MNHNS and CDR2 SASEGT. CDR3 region: CASIPDRLKETQYF. DNA for the CDR3: TGTGCCAGCATCCCGGACAGGCTTAAAGAGACCCAGTACTTC.

A note on this clonotype: One base away lies a much larger clone, so this may be a sequencing read error. This chain links TRBV5-1 with TRBJ2-1; 9 bases are shared with TRBD1. In germline, CDR1 is SGHRS, CDR2 YFSETQ. This CDR3 comprises 16 residues. CDR3 sequence (DNA): TGCGCCAGCAGCTGGAAACAGGGGGCCCAAACCAATGGGCAGTTCTTC. Protein sequence: CASSWKQGAQTNGQFF.

The rearrangement joins TRBV28 to TRBJ2-6; weak D call: TRBD1 (6 bases). This CDR3 has 15 amino acids. Germline V lookup: CDR1 MDHEN, CDR2 SYDVKM. V was pared by 3 bases and J by 4 bases, with 10 bases between. CDR3 region: CASSLWGLGANVLTF. The CDR3 region has the DNA TGTGCCAGCAGTTTGTGGGGGCTCGGGGCCAACGTCCTGACTTTC.

This chain links TRBV28 with TRBJ1-6, with D uncertain. The germline V gene encodes CDR1 MDHEN and CDR2 SYDVKM. V lost 2 bases and J 9 bases, leaving 11 bases between the germline ends. The CDR3 has 14 residues. CDR3 loop: CASSLVGVGSPLHF. In DNA, the CDR3 is TGTGCCAGCAGTTTAGTTGGGGTCGGTTCACCCCTCCACTTT. The full variable domain, completed using reference TRBV28 and TRBJ1-6, is DVKVTQSSRYLVKRTGEKVFLECVQDMDHENMFWYRQDPGLGLRLIYFSYDVKMKEKGDIPEGYSVSREKKERFSLILESASTNQTSMYLCASSLVGVGSPLHFGNGTRLTVT.

The chain recombines TRBV19 with TRBJ2-7; D not resolved. Trimming cost V 3 bases and J 3 bases, with 9 bases left between them. The CDR3 spans 13 residues. Germline V lookup: CDR1 LNHDA, CDR2 SQIVND (reference sequence). CDR3 nucleotide sequence: TGTGCCAGTAGTATCAGCAGCTACTACGAGCAGTACTTC. Translating gives CASSISSYYEQYF.

V is TRBV6-1 and J is TRBJ2-7; 15 positions match TRBD2. CDR1 and CDR2 (germline): MNHNS, SASEGT. Trimming removed 5 bases from V and 5 bases from J; junction bases left unmatched: 4. The CDR3 covers 15 residues. The CDR3 DNA reads as TGTGCCAGCAGTCGACGGACTAGCGGGAGGGACGAGCAGTACTTC. Translation gives CASSRRTSGRDEQYF.

Turning to this clonotype: This may be a read error: a much more frequent sequence differs by one nucleotide. The CDR3 bases are TGTGCCAGCAAACCACGGACAGGGCCCTTCGAGCAGTACTTC. This encodes CASKPRTGPFEQYF. The chain recombines TRBV27 with TRBJ2-7, with 8 bases matching TRBD1. Unmatched junction bases numbered 11, after V lost 7 bases and J lost 6 bases. The V gene's germline CDR1 is MNHEY and CDR2 SMNVEV (reference sequence). The CDR3 runs 14 residues.

The V and J genes are TRBV7-3 and TRBJ2-2; tentatively, D is TRBD2 (6 bases). The CDR3 loop spans 18 amino acids. Germline lookup yields CDR1 SGHTA and CDR2 FQGTGA. Trimming pared 1 base from V and 1 base from J, leaving 16 bases between. CDR3 nucleotides: TGTGCCAGCAGCTTAATGTGGGAGGCCTTTGAGAACACCGGGGAGCTGTTTTTT. Translated: CASSLMWEAFENTGELFF.

This clonotype came up many times. The chain is built from TRBV28 and TRBJ2-1; D is uncertain. Germline assignment: CDR1 MDHEN and CDR2 SYDVKM. Trimming shortened V by 7 bases and J by 4 bases, and 11 bases separated the two germline ends. The CDR3 sequence is 13 residues long. Written as DNA, the CDR3 is TGTGCCAGCAATACTGCCATTTACAATGAGCAGTTCTTC. It encodes CASNTAIYNEQFF.

This clonotype was recorded many times. This chain connects TRBV28 to TRBJ2-7, with 10 positions matching TRBD2. This CDR3 spans 18 amino acids. The germline V gene encodes CDR1 MDHEN and CDR2 SYDVKM. The V segment lost 7 bases and the J segment 5 bases; nucleotides outside the gene matches: 20. CDR3 loop: CASIHSQTLLAGRNEQYF. The CDR3 nucleotides read TGTGCCAGCATTCACTCACAGACACTACTAGCGGGACGCAACGAGCAGTACTTC.

This clonotype was recorded a few times. This chain connects TRBV2 to TRBJ2-7, with D perhaps TRBD1 (5 bases). V shed 4 bases and J shed 4 bases, with 20 bases lying between them. Looked up from germline, CDR1 is SNHLY and CDR2 is FYNNEI. This CDR3 region has 16 residues. The CDR3 reads CASSGPDFGAGYEQYF. The DNA of the CDR3 is TGTGCCAGCAGTGGACCGGATTTTGGGGCCGGGTACGAGCAGTACTTC.

This clonotype turned up a few times. The chain employs TRBV28 and TRBJ2-1; the D gene could be TRBD1 or TRBD2 (5 bases each). This CDR3 contains 18 residues. Germline V gives CDR1 MDHEN, CDR2 SYDVKM. The V end lost 2 bases, the J end lost 1 base, and 18 bases lay between the germline ends. The chain's CDR3 is CASSLPTGGGRSYNEQFF. The CDR3 DNA reads TGTGCCAGCAGTTTACCCACCGGTGGGGGTAGGTCCTACAATGAGCAGTTCTTC.

This clonotype occurred a few times. The chain is built from TRBV9 and TRBJ2-3; D gene uncertain. Germline CDR1 reads SGDLS; CDR2 reads YYNGEE. This CDR3 is built from 14 residues. Trimming took off 3 bases at V and 1 base at J, with 9 bases between the two ends. The CDR3 loop is CASSGSGGTDTQYF. CDR3 nucleotide sequence: TGTGCCAGCAGCGGTAGTGGGGGCACAGATACGCAGTATTTT.